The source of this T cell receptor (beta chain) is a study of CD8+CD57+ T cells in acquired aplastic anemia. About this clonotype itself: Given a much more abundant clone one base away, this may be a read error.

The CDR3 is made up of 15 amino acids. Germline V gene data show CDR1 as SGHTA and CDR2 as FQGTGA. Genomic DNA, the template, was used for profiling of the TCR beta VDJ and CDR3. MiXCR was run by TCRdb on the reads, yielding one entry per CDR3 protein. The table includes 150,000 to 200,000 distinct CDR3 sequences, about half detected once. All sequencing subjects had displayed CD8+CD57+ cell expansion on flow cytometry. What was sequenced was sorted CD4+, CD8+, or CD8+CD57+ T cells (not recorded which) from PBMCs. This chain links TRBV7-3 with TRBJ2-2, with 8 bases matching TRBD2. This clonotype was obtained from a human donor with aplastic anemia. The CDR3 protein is CASSLSGGHSGELLF. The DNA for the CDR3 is TGTGCCAGCAGCTTAAGCGGGGGGCATAGCGGGGAGCTGCTTTTT.